The TCR beta chain described here comes from a study of blood T cell repertoires in COVID-19. About the research overall: Some COVID-19 samples were acute and others convalescent; all came from the United States, Italy and Spain. Sample material is recorded as cDNA or gDNA derived from T cells, B-cell-depleted T cells, or PBMCs.

As handled by the study authors: The authors estimated nucleated cell counts from reference gene primer amplification. TCRdb's copy holds only in-frame clones and misses some; the assay was immunoSEQ multiplex PCR. That table is the source of V, J and clone size, and D and trimming were worked out from the DNA. The sample yields about 190,000 clones, 75% to 85% seen once. The CDR3 loop spans 12 amino acids. The V gene lost 7 bases and the J gene lost 8 bases, with 14 bases spanning the gap. The germline gives CDR1 MNHEY, CDR2 SVGAGI. The sequencing sample was made of peripheral blood. The sequence derives from a man between 60 and 75 years old with acute or convalescent COVID-19. This rearrangement joins TRBV6-5 to TRBJ1-2; no clear D. CDR3 nucleotide sequence: TGTGCCAGCATGGAGGTTAGGGAGGGCTACACCTTC. It is translated as CASMEVREGYTF.